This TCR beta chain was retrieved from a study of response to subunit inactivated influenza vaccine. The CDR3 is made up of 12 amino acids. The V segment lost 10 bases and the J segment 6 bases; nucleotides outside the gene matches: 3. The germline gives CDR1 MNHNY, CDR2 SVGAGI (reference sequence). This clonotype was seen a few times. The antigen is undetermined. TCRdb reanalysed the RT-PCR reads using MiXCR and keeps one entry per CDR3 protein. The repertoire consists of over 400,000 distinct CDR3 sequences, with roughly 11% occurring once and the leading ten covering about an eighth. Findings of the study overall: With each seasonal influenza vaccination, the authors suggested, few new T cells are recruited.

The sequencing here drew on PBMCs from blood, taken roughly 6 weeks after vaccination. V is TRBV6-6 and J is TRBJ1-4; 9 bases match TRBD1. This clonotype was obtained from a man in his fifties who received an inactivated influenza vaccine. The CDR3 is CATRQGDEKLFF. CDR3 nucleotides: TGTGCCACCCGACAGGGGGATGAAAAACTGTTTTTT.